This is a list of T cell receptor beta chains from one sample in a study of blood T cell repertoires in COVID-19. Clones were read by immunoSEQ multiplex PCR, and TCRdb kept only the in-frame ones, dropping some. The top ten hold roughly 4% of the sample, which has 250,000 to 350,000 clones, 75% to 90% seen once. Sequencing was performed on PBMCs or T cells enriched from blood (not recorded which). The receptors here all came from a young woman who had recovered from COVID-19. Each CDR3 is given with its conserved first and last residue. D genes are given only for firm matches. Where a row states a size, it is once, few, many or the class of an expanded clone; other rows omit it.

D: .
J: TRBJ1-1
V: TRBV7-3
size: .
CDR3: CASSPTVNTEAFF
DNA: TGTGCCAGCAGCCCTACAGTGAACACTGAAGCTTTCTTT

D: .
J: TRBJ1-5
V: TRBV10-3
size: .
CDR3: CAISDGGDQPQHF
DNA: TGTGCCATCAGTGATGGGGGGGATCAGCCCCAGCATTTT

D: TRBD1
J: TRBJ2-7
V: TRBV19
size: .
CDR3: CASSPGTGTYEQYF
DNA: TGTGCCAGTAGCCCAGGGACAGGAACCTACGAGCAGTACTTC

D: .
J: TRBJ2-4
V: TRBV11-2
size: .
CDR3: CASSQPPGSTRPKNIQYF
DNA: TGTGCCAGCAGCCAACCGCCGGGATCGACAAGACCTAAAAACATTCAGTACTTC

D: .
J: TRBJ2-7
V: TRBV9
size: .
CDR3: CASSVENSYEQYF
DNA: TGTGCCAGCAGCGTAGAGAACAGCTACGAGCAGTACTTC

D: .
J: TRBJ1-1
V: TRBV19
size: .
CDR3: CASSIKTRTALNTEAFF
DNA: TGTGCCAGTAGTATAAAGACAAGGACAGCCTTGAACACTGAAGCTTTCTTT

D: .
J: TRBJ2-7
V: TRBV20-1
size: .
CDR3: CSASRLADSYEQYF
DNA: TGCAGTGCTAGTCGATTAGCGGACTCCTACGAGCAGTACTTC

D: .
J: TRBJ2-1
V: TRBV9
size: .
CDR3: CASSVVAGYNEQFF
DNA: TGTGCCAGCAGCGTAGTCGCGGGTTACAATGAGCAGTTCTTC

D: TRBD1
J: TRBJ1-2
V: TRBV5-8
size: .
CDR3: CASSSRDRDGYTF
DNA: TGTGCCAGCAGCTCCCGGGACAGGGACGGCTACACCTTC

D: .
J: TRBJ1-2
V: TRBV7-2
size: .
CDR3: CASSFLLSFYGYTF
DNA: TGTGCCAGCAGTTTCCTCTTGAGTTTCTATGGCTACACCTTC

D: .
J: TRBJ1-1
V: TRBV7-9
size: .
CDR3: CASSSPPRTEAFF
DNA: TGTGCCAGCAGCTCCCCCCCCCGGACTGAAGCTTTCTTT

D: TRBD1
J: TRBJ2-1
V: TRBV5-1
size: .
CDR3: CASDQGAGTYNEQFF
DNA: TGCGCCAGCGATCAGGGGGCAGGGACCTACAATGAGCAGTTCTTC

D: .
J: TRBJ2-1
V: TRBV20-1
size: .
CDR3: CSATVYNEQFF
DNA: TGCAGTGCTACCGTTTACAATGAGCAGTTCTTC

D: .
J: TRBJ1-2
V: TRBV3-1/TRBV3-2
size: .
CDR3: CASSQAMRGQGGYYGYTF
DNA: TGTGCCAGCAGCCAAGCCATGCGAGGCCAAGGCGGCTACTATGGCTACACCTTC

D: TRBD2
J: TRBJ2-1
V: TRBV20-1
size: once
CDR3: CSASTRGEQFF
DNA: TGCAGTGCAAGTACGCGGGGGGAGCAGTTCTTC

D: .
J: TRBJ2-5
V: TRBV11-2
size: .
CDR3: CASSLYPSRRGVETQYF
DNA: TGTGCCAGCAGCTTATACCCGTCCCGGCGGGGCGTAGAGACCCAGTACTTC

D: .
J: TRBJ1-2
V: TRBV7-6
size: .
CDR3: CASSSGATGYTF
DNA: TGTGCCAGCAGCTCGGGAGCCACTGGCTACACCTTC

D: .
J: TRBJ2-1
V: TRBV29-1
size: .
CDR3: CSVFNNEQFF
DNA: TGCAGCGTTTTCAACAATGAGCAGTTCTTC

D: TRBD1
J: TRBJ1-5
V: TRBV5-6
size: .
CDR3: CASSLRGGYQPQHF
DNA: TGTGCCAGCAGCTTGAGAGGGGGCTATCAGCCCCAGCATTTT

D: .
J: TRBJ1-4
V: TRBV4-2
size: .
CDR3: CASRDRSTNEKLFF
DNA: TGTGCCAGCAGGGACAGATCAACTAATGAAAAACTGTTTTTT

D: TRBD1
J: TRBJ2-1
V: TRBV2
size: .
CDR3: CASSATGGRYNEQFF
DNA: TGTGCCAGCAGTGCCACAGGGGGCCGATACAATGAGCAGTTCTTC